The T cell receptor beta chain under discussion was sequenced for a study of identical twins. This clonotype has more than one count but fewer than ten. Its antigen remains unknown. CDR3 length: 19 amino acids. The germline V gene has CDR1 MGHRA and CDR2 YSYEKL. V lost 0 bases and J lost 8, with 26 bases in between. With template switching, a universal primer site was added, and the cDNA carried unique molecular identifiers. TCRdb analysed the 5' RACE reads with MiXCR anew, one entry per CDR3 protein. The sample carries approximately 1.8 million distinct CDR3 sequences, about 32% recorded once. Broader study findings: With monozygotic twins, out-of-frame TCR alpha sharing exceeded what models estimated. Conclusions came from cross-sectional statistical analysis, not from following the same donors.

The chain couples TRBV4-1 to TRBJ2-1; no clear D. This TCR was sampled from a newborn girl in good health. Specimen: cord blood. For the CDR3, the DNA is TGCGCCAGCAGCCAAGATTTTCTTTTCGTTTGGCGCCACTTCCATGAGCAGTTCTTC. As protein: CASSQDFLFVWRHFHEQFF.